The next 21 T cell receptor beta chains were all read from a single sample in a study of blood T cell repertoires in COVID-19. Assay: immunoSEQ multiplex PCR; the TCRdb copy retains only in-frame clones and omits some. The table lists about 170,000 clones, about 86% of them singletons, with 3.5% to 4% in the top ten. Sequenced sample: PBMCs or T cells enriched from blood (not recorded which). These receptors originate from a woman between 45 and 65 years old in a cohort exposed to, infected with or recovered from COVID-19 (not recorded which).

This sequence joins TRBV3-1 (or the pseudogene TRBV3-2) and TRBJ1-2, with 9 bases matching TRBD1. From germline, CDR1 is LGHDT and CDR2 YNNKEL (reference sequence). This CDR3 comprises 14 residues. The trim removed 4 bases at V and 3 bases at J, leaving 3 bases unmatched. The CDR3 reads CASSPDRGYYGYTF. The CDR3 region has the DNA TGTGCCAGCAGCCCCGACAGGGGGTACTATGGCTACACCTTC.

This sequence joins TRBV29-1 and TRBJ1-4; TRBD1 might be the D (6 bases). CDR3 length equals 14 residues. Germline V gene data show CDR1 as SQVTM and CDR2 as ANQGSEA. V lost 5 bases to trimming and J lost 3 bases, with 13 bases between them. CDR3 region: CSVKGGEANEKLFF. In nucleotides, the CDR3 is TGCAGCGTTAAAGGGGGAGAGGCTAATGAAAAACTGTTTTTT.

The chain is built from TRBV6-5 and TRBJ2-4; D is unresolved. The CDR3 spans 11 residues. Trimming shortened V by 6 bases and J by 13 bases, and 13 bases separated the two germline ends. Germline CDR1 reads MNHEY; CDR2 reads SVGAGI. CDR3 sequence: CASSAGVGQYF. The CDR3 DNA is TGTGCCAGCAGCGCCGGAGTAGGCCAGTACTTC.

The chain carries TRBV27 and TRBJ1-2; tentatively, D is TRBD1 (6 bases). CDR3 size: 15 residues. Per germline, CDR1 MNHEY and CDR2 SMNVEV (reference sequence). Trimming took off 7 bases at V and 5 bases at J, with 20 bases between the two ends. This CDR3 is CASTHTVSGAYGYTF. The CDR3 DNA follows: TGTGCCAGCACCCATACGGTGTCAGGGGCTTATGGCTACACCTTC.

This clone was counted once. J is TRBJ1-2 and V is TRBV5-4; D not certain. This CDR3 spans 16 amino acids. V was cut by 2 bases and J by 1 base, with 15 bases left in between. Per germline, CDR1 SGHNT and CDR2 YYREEE (reference sequence). CDR3 sequence: CASSFPPPENNYGYTF. The CDR3, as DNA: TGTGCCAGCAGCTTCCCCCCCCCGGAGAATAACTATGGCTACACCTTC.

This sequence joins TRBV10-3 and TRBJ2-2; TRBD2 aligns across 13 bases. The CDR3 consists of 18 residues. Germline V lookup: CDR1 ENHRY, CDR2 SYGVKD. With 10 bases clipped from V and 1 base from J, the junction kept 12 bases outside the gene matches. The CDR3 region has the DNA TGTGCCACTAGGGACCGGGGGACTAGCGGGGAGAACACCGGGGAGCTGTTTTTT. Residues: CATRDRGTSGENTGELFF.

As DNA, the CDR3 is TGTGCCAGTAGTTTTCGACCCGGGACAGGGGAGTCGGGGGAGCAGTACTTC. This gives the protein CASSFRPGTGESGEQYF. The V call is TRBV19, the J call TRBJ2-7; 10 nucleotides agree with TRBD1. This CDR3 spans 17 amino acids. CDR1 is LNHDA, CDR2 SQIVND, per germline (reference sequence). With 5 bases clipped from V and 7 bases from J, the junction kept 17 bases outside the gene matches.

This clone showed up just once. This CDR3 reads CAWSSHSENGYTF. In DNA, the CDR3 is TGTGCCTGGAGCTCCCACTCGGAGAATGGCTACACCTTC. The chain carries TRBV30 and TRBJ1-2; the D is unclear. This CDR3 spans 13 amino acids. Trimming pared 3 bases from V and 6 bases from J, leaving 14 bases between. CDR1 and CDR2 from the germline V gene are GTSNPN and SVGIG (reference sequence). Full variable domain (missing parts from reference TRBV30 and TRBJ1-2): SQTIHQWPATLVQPVGSPLSLECTVEGTSNPNLYWYRQAAGRGLQLLFYSVGIGQISSEVPQNLSASRPQDRQFILSSKKLLLSDSGFYLCAWSSHSENGYTFGSGTRLTVV.

CDR3 bases: TGCGCCAGCCGGCCCGGACAGGGTAGCTATGGCTACACCTTC. Its translation is CASRPGQGSYGYTF. This chain joins TRBV10-2 and TRBJ1-2; TRBD1 matches at 8 bases. Germline CDR1 is WSHSY and CDR2 is SAAADI. Germline trimming cut 8 bases from V and 4 bases from J; bases unmatched to any gene: 9. The CDR3 consists of 14 residues.

J is TRBJ2-2 and V is TRBV3-1 (or the pseudogene TRBV3-2); 14 bases are a match to TRBD2. CDR3 length: 16 residues. With V trimmed by 6 bases and J by 5 bases, 5 bases remained unmatched. Germline-derived CDR1 and CDR2 are LGHDT and YNNKEL (reference sequence). CDR3 sequence reads: CASRQGLAGDTGELFF. DNA of the CDR3: TGTGCCAGCAGACAGGGACTAGCGGGAGATACCGGGGAGCTGTTTTTT.

This clone was recorded once. V gene TRBV5-1 combines with J gene TRBJ1-1; 9 bases agree with TRBD1. The CDR3 spans 16 residues. Germline lookup yields CDR1 SGHRS and CDR2 YFSETQ. The V gene end was trimmed by 4 bases and the J gene end by 0 bases; junction bases not matched to a gene: 7. The CDR3 bases are TGCGCCAGCAGCCCCACCGGGACAGGGATGAACACTGAAGCTTTCTTT. Protein: CASSPTGTGMNTEAFF.

The chain uses TRBV30 and TRBJ1-6; the D is unclear. Germline assignment: CDR1 GTSNPN and CDR2 SVGIG (reference sequence). This CDR3 region has 14 residues. The V gene lost 1 base and the J gene lost 0 bases, with 4 bases spanning the gap. CDR3: CAWSDSSYNSPLHF. The CDR3 nucleotides read TGTGCCTGGAGTGACAGCTCCTATAATTCACCCCTCCACTTT.

The rearrangement links TRBV28 to TRBJ2-5; 7 bases map to TRBD1. V gave up 6 bases and J gave up 4 bases; unmatched junction bases: 14. Germline V CDR1 and CDR2: MDHEN, SYDVKM. This CDR3 is built from 16 residues. The CDR3 region is CASSPPWGQKTETQYF. The CDR3 nucleotides read TGTGCCAGCAGCCCCCCGTGGGGACAGAAAACAGAGACCCAGTACTTC.

This clone has only one observation. This chain joins TRBV2 and TRBJ1-5; tentative D call: TRBD1 (5 bases). V was cut by 4 bases and J by 5 bases, with 12 bases left in between. Germline lookup yields CDR1 SNHLY and CDR2 FYNNEI. This CDR3 comprises 14 residues. CDR3 bases: TGTGCCAGCAGTGGTAAATGGGGCGATCAGCCCCAGCATTTT. Protein: CASSGKWGDQPQHF.

The chain carries TRBV5-1 and TRBJ1-1, with 8 nucleotides matching TRBD1. CDR3 size: 14 residues. Trimming at V came to 7 bases and at J to 6 bases, leaving 11 bases not matched to a gene. Germline CDR1 and CDR2: SGHRS and YFSETQ. CDR3 amino acids: CASGPVQGEAEAFF. The CDR3 region has the DNA TGCGCCAGCGGACCGGTACAGGGGGAGGCTGAAGCTTTCTTT.

This chain joins TRBV10-1 and TRBJ2-3; tentative D call: TRBD1 (6 bases). V shed 4 bases and J shed 3 bases, with 23 bases lying between them. The CDR3 is 18 residues long. Germline values: CDR1 WNHNN, CDR2 SYGVQD (reference sequence). This CDR3 reads CASSVGRPGQGITDTQYF. CDR3 coding DNA: TGCGCCAGCAGTGTCGGTAGACCGGGACAAGGGATTACAGATACGCAGTATTTT.

This chain links TRBV28 with TRBJ1-2, with D possibly matching TRBD1 (5 bases). CDR1 and CDR2 (germline): MDHEN, SYDVKM. This CDR3 region has 14 residues. Trimming shortened V by 7 bases and J by 5 bases, and 17 bases separated the two germline ends. CDR3 region: CASTGGQGDYGYTF. Written as DNA, the CDR3 is TGTGCCAGCACCGGAGGGCAGGGCGATTATGGCTACACCTTC.

The chain has TRBV7-2 and TRBJ1-4; D not resolved. The CDR3 sequence is 14 residues long. The V end lost 5 bases, the J end lost 0 bases, and 7 bases lay between the germline ends. Germline V CDR1 and CDR2: SGHTA, FQGNSA. The CDR3 here is CASSQVATNEKLFF. The DNA of the CDR3 is TGTGCCAGCAGCCAGGTAGCAACTAATGAAAAACTGTTTTTT. The full variable domain, in which reference TRBV7-2 and TRBJ1-4 provide the parts outside the CDR3, is GAGVSQSPSNKVTEKGKDVELRCDPISGHTALYWYRQSLGQGLEFLIYFQGNSAPDKSGLPSDRFSAERTGGSVSTLTIQRTQQEDSAVYLCASSQVATNEKLFFGSGTQLSVL.

The rearrangement links TRBV2 to TRBJ1-2; no reliable D call. The V gene's germline CDR1 is SNHLY and CDR2 FYNNEI. V was trimmed by 1 base and J by 1 base, leaving 7 bases between them. This CDR3 spans 14 amino acids. The CDR3 nucleotides are TGTGCCAGCAGTGAAGTGTCAGATAACTATGGCTACACCTTC. Amino acid sequence: CASSEVSDNYGYTF.

This clone turned up a few times. This chain joins TRBV19 and TRBJ1-1, with TRBD1 as a possible D gene (5 bases). The CDR3 is made up of 15 amino acids. Per the germline V gene, CDR1 is LNHDA and CDR2 is SQIVND (reference sequence). Trimming removed 6 bases from V and 4 bases from J, with 18 bases in between. The CDR3 coding sequence is TGTGCCAGTAGAACCGGGACTTCAGGCGGCACTGAAGCTTTCTTT. This sequence encodes CASRTGTSGGTEAFF.

J is TRBJ1-5 and V is TRBV2; 7 bases map to TRBD1. The CDR3 totals 14 residues. Germline V gives CDR1 SNHLY, CDR2 FYNNEI. V shed 7 bases and J 4 bases; nucleotides not matched to a gene: 7. CDR3 coding DNA: TGTGCCAGCACCCGGGACAGATTAAATCAGCCCCAGCATTTT. It yields the protein CASTRDRLNQPQHF.